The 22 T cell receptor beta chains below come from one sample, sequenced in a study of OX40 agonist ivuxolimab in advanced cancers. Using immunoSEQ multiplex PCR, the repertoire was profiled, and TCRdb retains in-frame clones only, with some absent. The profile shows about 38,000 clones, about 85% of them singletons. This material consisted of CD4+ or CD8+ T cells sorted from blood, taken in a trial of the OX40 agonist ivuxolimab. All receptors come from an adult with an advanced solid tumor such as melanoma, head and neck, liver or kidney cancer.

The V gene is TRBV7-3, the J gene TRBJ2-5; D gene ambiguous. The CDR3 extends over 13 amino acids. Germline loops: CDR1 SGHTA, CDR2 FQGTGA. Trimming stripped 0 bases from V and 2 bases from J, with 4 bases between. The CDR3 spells CASSLTQQETQYF. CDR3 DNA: TGTGCCAGCAGCTTAACCCAACAAGAGACCCAGTACTTC.

The CDR3 sequence: CASSAYRGRETEAFF. The DNA for the CDR3 is TGCGCCAGCAGCGCGTACAGGGGGCGGGAAACTGAAGCTTTCTTT. The gene calls are TRBV5-1 and TRBJ1-1, with 9 positions matching TRBD1. The germline V gene encodes CDR1 SGHRS and CDR2 YFSETQ. J was trimmed by 5 bases and V by 4 bases; bases with no gene match: 9. This CDR3 has 15 residues. The full variable domain, completed using reference TRBV5-1 and TRBJ1-1, is KAGVTQTPRYLIKTRGQQVTLSCSPISGHRSVSWYQQTPGQGLQFLFEYFSETQRNKGNFPGRFSGRQFSNSRSEMNVSTLELGDSALYLCASSAYRGRETEAFFGQGTRLTVV.

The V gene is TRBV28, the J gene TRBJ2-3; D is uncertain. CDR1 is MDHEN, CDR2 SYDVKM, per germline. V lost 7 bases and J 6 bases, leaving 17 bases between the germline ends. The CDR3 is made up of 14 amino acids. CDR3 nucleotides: TGTGCCAGCACCCATGTGGAGCTGCCCGATACGCAGTATTTT. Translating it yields CASTHVELPDTQYF.

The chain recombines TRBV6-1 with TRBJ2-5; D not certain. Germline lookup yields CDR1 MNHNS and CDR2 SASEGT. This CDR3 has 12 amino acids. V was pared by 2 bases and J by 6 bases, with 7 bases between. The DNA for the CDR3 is TGTGCCAGCAGTGAATCCAGCCAGACCCAGTACTTC. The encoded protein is CASSESSQTQYF.

This CDR3 is CASSIGGHIQETQYF. CDR3 in DNA: TGTGCCAGTAGTATAGGGGGACATATCCAAGAGACCCAGTACTTC. The chain uses TRBV19 and TRBJ2-5; TRBD1 is a possible D gene (6 bases). This CDR3 is built from 15 residues. CDR1 is LNHDA and CDR2 is SQIVND in the germline V gene (reference sequence). V was shortened by 1 base and J by 1 base, with 10 bases between the two germline ends. Full variable domain (missing parts from reference TRBV19 and TRBJ2-5): DGGITQSPKYLFRKEGQNVTLSCEQNLNHDAMYWYRQDPGQGLRLIYYSQIVNDFQKGDIAEGYSVSREKKESFPLTVTSAQKNPTAFYLCASSIGGHIQETQYFGPGTRLLVL.

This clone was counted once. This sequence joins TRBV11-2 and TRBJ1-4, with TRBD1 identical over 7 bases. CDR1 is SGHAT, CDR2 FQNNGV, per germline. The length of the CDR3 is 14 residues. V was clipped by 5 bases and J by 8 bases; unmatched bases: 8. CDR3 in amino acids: CASSMTGKGEKLFF. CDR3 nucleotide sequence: TGTGCCAGCAGCATGACAGGGAAGGGCGAAAAACTGTTTTTT. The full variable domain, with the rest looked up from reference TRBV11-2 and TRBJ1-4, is EAGVAQSPRYKIIEKRQSVAFWCNPISGHATLYWYQQILGQGPKLLIQFQNNGVVDDSQLPKDRFSAERLKGVDSTLKIQPAKLEDSAVYLCASSMTGKGEKLFFGSGTQLSVL.

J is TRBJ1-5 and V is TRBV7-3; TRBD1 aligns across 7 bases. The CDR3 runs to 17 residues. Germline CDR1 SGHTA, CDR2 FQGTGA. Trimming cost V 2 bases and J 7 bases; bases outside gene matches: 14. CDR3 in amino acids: CASSLPLTGDFNQPQHF. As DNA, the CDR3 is TGTGCCAGCAGCTTACCGTTAACAGGGGATTTCAACCAGCCCCAGCATTTT.

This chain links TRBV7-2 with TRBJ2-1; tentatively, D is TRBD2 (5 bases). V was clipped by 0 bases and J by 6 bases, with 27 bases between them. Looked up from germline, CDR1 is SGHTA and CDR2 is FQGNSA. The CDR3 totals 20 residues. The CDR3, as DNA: TGTGCCAGCAGCTTAGCGCTTAAGCGGCGAGCGGACGCGGTCGGCAATGAGCAGTTCTTC. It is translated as CASSLALKRRADAVGNEQFF.

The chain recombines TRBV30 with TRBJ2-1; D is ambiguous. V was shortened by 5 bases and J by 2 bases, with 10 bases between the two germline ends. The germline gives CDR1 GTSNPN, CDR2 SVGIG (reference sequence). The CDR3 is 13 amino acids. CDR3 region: CAWGAWTYNEQFF. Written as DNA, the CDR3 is TGTGCCTGGGGCGCCTGGACCTACAATGAGCAGTTCTTC.

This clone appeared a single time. CDR3 in amino acids: CASSLQYDFLSSYEQYF. CDR3 DNA sequence: TGTGCCAGCAGCTTGCAGTATGATTTTCTAAGCTCCTACGAGCAGTACTTC. The J gene is TRBJ2-7, the V gene TRBV5-5, with no clear D. The CDR3 has 17 amino acids. Trimming pared 1 base from V and 0 bases from J, leaving 17 bases between. Germline CDR1 reads SGHKS; CDR2 reads YYEKEE (reference sequence).

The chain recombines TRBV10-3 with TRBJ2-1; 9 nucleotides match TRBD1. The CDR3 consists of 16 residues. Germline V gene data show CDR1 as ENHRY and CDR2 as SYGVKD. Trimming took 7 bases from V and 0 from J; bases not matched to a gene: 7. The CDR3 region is CAITGTGKSSYNEQFF. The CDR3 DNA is TGTGCCATCACCGGGACAGGGAAAAGCTCCTACAATGAGCAGTTCTTC.

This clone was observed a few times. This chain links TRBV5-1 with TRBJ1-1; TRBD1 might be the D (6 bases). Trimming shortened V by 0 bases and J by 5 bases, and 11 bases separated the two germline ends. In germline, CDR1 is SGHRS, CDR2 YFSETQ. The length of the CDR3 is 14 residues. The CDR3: CASSLERGRTEAFF. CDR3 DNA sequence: TGCGCCAGCAGCTTGGAAAGGGGGAGGACTGAAGCTTTCTTT.

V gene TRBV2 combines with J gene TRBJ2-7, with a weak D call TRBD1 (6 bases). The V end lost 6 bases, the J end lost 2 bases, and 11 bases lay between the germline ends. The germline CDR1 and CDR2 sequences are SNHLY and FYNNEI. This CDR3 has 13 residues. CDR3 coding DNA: TGTGCCAGCAGGGGGGACACCACCTACGAGCAGTACTTC. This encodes CASRGDTTYEQYF.

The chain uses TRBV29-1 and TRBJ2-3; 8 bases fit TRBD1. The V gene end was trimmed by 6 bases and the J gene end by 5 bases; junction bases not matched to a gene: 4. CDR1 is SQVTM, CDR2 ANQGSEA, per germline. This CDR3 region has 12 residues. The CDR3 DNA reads TGCAGCGTGGGGACAGGTAAAGATACGCAGTATTTT. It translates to CSVGTGKDTQYF.

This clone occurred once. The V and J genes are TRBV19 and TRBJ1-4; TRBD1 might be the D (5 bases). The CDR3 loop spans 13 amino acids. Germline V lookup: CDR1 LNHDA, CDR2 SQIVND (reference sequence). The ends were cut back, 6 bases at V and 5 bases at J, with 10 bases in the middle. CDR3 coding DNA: TGTGCCAGTAGCCAGACAGAGAATGAAAAACTGTTTTTT. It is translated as CASSQTENEKLFF.

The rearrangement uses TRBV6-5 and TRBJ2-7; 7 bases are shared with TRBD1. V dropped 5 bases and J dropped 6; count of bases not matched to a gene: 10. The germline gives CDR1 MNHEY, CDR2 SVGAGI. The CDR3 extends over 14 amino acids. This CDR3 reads CASSHRQGSGEQYF. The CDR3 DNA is TGTGCCAGCAGTCACCGACAGGGATCGGGCGAGCAGTACTTC.

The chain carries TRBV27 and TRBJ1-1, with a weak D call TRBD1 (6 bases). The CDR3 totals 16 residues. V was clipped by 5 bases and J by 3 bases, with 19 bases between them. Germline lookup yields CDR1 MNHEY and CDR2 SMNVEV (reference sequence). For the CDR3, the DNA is TGTGCCAGCAGTCTAAGACAAGGAGGGGGATACACTGAAGCTTTCTTT. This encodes CASSLRQGGGYTEAFF.

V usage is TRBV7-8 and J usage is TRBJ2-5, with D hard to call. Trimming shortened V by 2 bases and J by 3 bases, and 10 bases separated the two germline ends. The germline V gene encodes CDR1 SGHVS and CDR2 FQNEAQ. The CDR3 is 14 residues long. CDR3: CASSLKRVEETQYF. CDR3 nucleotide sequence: TGTGCCAGCAGCTTAAAAAGGGTGGAAGAGACCCAGTACTTC.

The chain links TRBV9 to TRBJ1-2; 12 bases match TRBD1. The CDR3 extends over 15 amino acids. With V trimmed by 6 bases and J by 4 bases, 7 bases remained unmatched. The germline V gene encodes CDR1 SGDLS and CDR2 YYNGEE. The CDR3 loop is CASTGQGAQAYGYTF. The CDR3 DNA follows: TGTGCCAGCACGGGACAGGGGGCGCAAGCCTATGGCTACACCTTC.

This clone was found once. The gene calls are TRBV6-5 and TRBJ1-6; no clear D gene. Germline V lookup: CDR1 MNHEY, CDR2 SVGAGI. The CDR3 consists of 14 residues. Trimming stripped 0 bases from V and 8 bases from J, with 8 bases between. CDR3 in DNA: TGTGCCAGCAGTTACTCAGGTTTGGATTCACCCCTCCACTTT. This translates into CASSYSGLDSPLHF.

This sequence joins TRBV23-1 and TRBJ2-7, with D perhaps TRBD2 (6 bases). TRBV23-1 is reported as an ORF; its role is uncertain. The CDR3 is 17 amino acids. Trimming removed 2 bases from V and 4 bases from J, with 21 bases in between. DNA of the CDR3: TGCGCCAGCAGTCAACCGGCGCGGGACGGACTACCGTACGAGCAGTACTTC. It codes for CASSQPARDGLPYEQYF.

The chain's CDR3 is CSGGRGSYEQYF. The DNA for the CDR3 is TGCAGCGGGGGACGGGGCTCCTACGAGCAGTACTTC. This sequence joins TRBV29-1 and TRBJ2-5; D tentatively reads TRBD1 or TRBD2 (5 bases each). With the DNA end fitting TRBJ2-7 better, the J assignment may be wrong. Germline CDR1 is SQVTM and CDR2 is ANQGSEA. The CDR3 sequence is 12 residues long.